This is a list of T cell receptor beta chains from one sample in a study of cytomegalovirus exposure and HLA in healthy donors. The protocol was immunoSEQ multiplex PCR, while the TCRdb copy is restricted to in-frame clones and leaves out a portion. The data contain around 76,000 clones, about 71% of them seen just once; the ten biggest clones take up around 10%. The sample was PBMCs. The origin of the receptors is a woman aged 45-65 years in good health and CMV-seropositive. Both conserved end residues are part of each CDR3. Fields, in order: J gene, D gene, V gene, clone size, CDR3 protein, CDR3 DNA. The D gene is left open where the match is weak. Some rows have no size entry. The others give once, few or many, or a class for an expanded clone.

TRBJ2-7 | NA | TRBV14 | NA | CASSQRTGVDEQYF | TGTGCCAGCAGCCAAAGAACAGGTGTCGACGAGCAGTACTTC
TRBJ1-5 | NA | TRBV11-3 | NA | CASSLVLFSGQSNQPQHF | TGTGCCAGCAGCCTCGTACTGTTCTCGGGACAATCAAATCAGCCCCAGCATTTT
TRBJ1-1 | TRBD1 | TRBV28 | NA | CASSSRQGSGAEAFF | TGTGCCAGCAGCTCAAGACAGGGAAGTGGCGCTGAAGCTTTCTTT
TRBJ1-5 | TRBD1 | TRBV5-6 | NA | CASSLGGTARPQHF | TGTGCCAGCAGCTTGGGAGGGACAGCCCGGCCCCAGCATTTT
TRBJ2-1 | NA | TRBV15 | NA | CATSRDADNEQFF | TGTGCCACCAGCAGAGATGCAGACAATGAGCAGTTCTTC
TRBJ1-5 | NA | TRBV6-6 | NA | CASSYGDQPQHF | TGTGCCAGCAGTTACGGAGATCAGCCCCAGCATTTT
TRBJ1-5 | NA | TRBV18 | NA | CASSPATDSNQPQHF | TGTGCCAGCTCACCAGCGACAGATAGCAATCAGCCCCAGCATTTT
TRBJ1-1 | NA | TRBV5-1 | NA | CASSSTGGQIEAFF | TGCGCCAGCAGCTCAACAGGTGGGCAGATCGAAGCTTTCTTT
TRBJ1-5 | NA | TRBV21-1 | NA | CASSKRTGYQPQHF | TGTGCCAGCAGCAAAAGAACAGGCTATCAGCCCCAGCATTTT
TRBJ1-3 | NA | TRBV4-1 | NA | CASSLRRQVEGNTIYF | TGCGCCAGCAGCCTAAGACGACAGGTGGAGGGAAACACCATATATTTT
TRBJ1-1 | NA | TRBV5-1 | NA | CASGPAGMDTEAFF | TGCGCCAGCGGCCCGGCGGGGATGGACACTGAAGCTTTCTTT
TRBJ1-2 | NA | TRBV7-9 | once | CASSPAEGLYGYTF | TGTGCCAGCAGCCCGGCGGAGGGTTTGTATGGCTACACCTTC
TRBJ2-3 | NA | TRBV5-6 | NA | CASSREVASTDTQYF | TGTGCCAGCAGCCGTGAGGTGGCGAGCACAGATACGCAGTATTTT
TRBJ2-1 | TRBD1 | TRBV18 | few | CASSAGQGESNEQFF | TGTGCCAGCTCAGCGGGACAGGGGGAAAGCAATGAGCAGTTCTTC
TRBJ1-1 | NA | TRBV7-9 | NA | CASSLAGLAEAFF | TGTGCCAGCAGCTTGGCAGGGCTCGCTGAAGCTTTCTTT
TRBJ2-2 | NA | TRBV29-1 | NA | CSVTVAGELFF | TGCAGCGTTACGGTGGCCGGGGAGCTGTTTTTT
TRBJ2-2 | TRBD2 | TRBV5-1 | few | CASSSGLAANTNTGELFF | TGCGCCAGCAGCTCGGGACTAGCGGCAAATACGAACACCGGGGAGCTGTTTTTT
TRBJ1-2 | NA | TRBV7-8 | NA | CASSRGVAGLQYGYTF | TGTGCCAGCAGCCGGGGGGTTGCAGGACTACAATATGGCTACACCTTC
TRBJ2-1 | TRBD2 | TRBV4-3 | NA | CASSPLGGGREAEQFF | TGCGCCAGCAGCCCCCTCGGCGGCGGGAGGGAAGCTGAGCAGTTCTTC
TRBJ2-3 | NA | TRBV6-5 | NA | CASSKDYNTDTQYF | TGTGCCAGCAGTAAAGACTATAACACAGATACGCAGTATTTT
TRBJ2-3 | TRBD2 | TRBV7-8 | NA | CASSPLAGADTQYF | TGTGCCAGCAGCCCCCTAGCGGGGGCGGATACGCAGTATTTT
TRBJ2-1 | NA | TRBV5-1 | NA | CASSLGTSDNEQFF | TGCGCCAGCAGCTTGGGGACAAGCGACAATGAGCAGTTCTTC
TRBJ2-7 | TRBD2 | TRBV28 | NA | CASSLGLAGGYEQYF | TGTGCCAGCAGTTTGGGACTAGCGGGAGGGTACGAGCAGTACTTC
TRBJ2-3 | NA | TRBV19 | NA | CASSGTAGMAGADTQYF | TGTGCCAGTAGTGGAACTGCCGGGATGGCTGGAGCAGATACGCAGTATTTT
TRBJ2-4 | NA | TRBV2 | few | CASSEELVQYF | TGTGCCAGCAGTGAAGAATTAGTTCAGTACTTC
TRBJ1-5 | NA | TRBV11-2 | once | CASSLTAGNNQPQHF | TGTGCCAGCAGCCTAACGGCGGGAAACAATCAGCCCCAGCATTTT
TRBJ1-1 | NA | TRBV11-3 | NA | CASSLGRDTEAFF | TGTGCCAGCAGCTTAGGGAGGGACACTGAAGCTTTCTTT